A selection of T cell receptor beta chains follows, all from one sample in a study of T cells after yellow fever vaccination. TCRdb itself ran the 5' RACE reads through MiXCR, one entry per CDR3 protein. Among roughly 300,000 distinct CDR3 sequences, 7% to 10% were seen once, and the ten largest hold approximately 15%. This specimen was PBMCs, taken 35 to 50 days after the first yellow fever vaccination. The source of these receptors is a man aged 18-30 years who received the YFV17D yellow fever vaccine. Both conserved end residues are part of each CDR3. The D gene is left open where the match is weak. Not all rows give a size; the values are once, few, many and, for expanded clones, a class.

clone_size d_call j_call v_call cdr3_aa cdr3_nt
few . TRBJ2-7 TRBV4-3 CASSQDPSSYEQYF TGCGCCAGCAGCCAAGACCCGAGCTCCTACGAGCAGTACTTC
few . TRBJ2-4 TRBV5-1 CASSLGGLNNIQYF TGCGCCAGCAGCTTGGGGGGGCTGAATAACATTCAGTACTTC
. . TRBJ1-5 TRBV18 CASHGQLNQPQHF TGTGCCAGTCATGGACAGCTTAATCAGCCCCAGCATTTT
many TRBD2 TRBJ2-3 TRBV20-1 CSAIGLAGTSTDTQYF TGCAGTGCTATTGGACTAGCGGGTACTAGCACAGATACGCAGTATTTT
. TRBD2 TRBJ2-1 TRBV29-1 CSVEGLAGGLEQFF TGCAGCGTTGAAGGACTAGCGGGGGGGCTTGAGCAGTTCTTC
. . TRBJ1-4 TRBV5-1 CASSLERGGEKLFF TGCGCCAGCAGCTTGGAGAGGGGGGGTGAAAAACTGTTTTTT
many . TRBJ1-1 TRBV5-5 CASSAVRGVWDTEAFF TGTGCCAGCAGCGCTGTACGGGGGGTATGGGACACTGAAGCTTTCTTT
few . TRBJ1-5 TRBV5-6 CASSARQFAQPQHF TGTGCCAGCAGCGCCAGACAGTTTGCTCAGCCCCAGCATTTT
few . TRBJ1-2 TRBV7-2 CASSYQTGNYGYTF TGTGCCAGCAGCTACCAAACAGGGAACTATGGCTACACCTTC
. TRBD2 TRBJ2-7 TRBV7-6 CASSPEGLAGGLYEQYF TGTGCCAGCAGCCCAGAGGGACTAGCGGGGGGGCTATACGAGCAGTACTTC
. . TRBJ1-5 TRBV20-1 CSAQYSNQPQHF TGCAGTGCTCAGTATAGCAATCAGCCCCAGCATTTT
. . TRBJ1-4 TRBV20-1 CSATGGGLFEKLFF TGCAGTGCTACCGGGGGGGGGCTATTTGAAAAACTGTTTTTT
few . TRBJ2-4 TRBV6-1 CATNPRGRGAKNIQYF TGTGCCACCAATCCGAGGGGTCGGGGAGCCAAAAACATTCAGTACTTC
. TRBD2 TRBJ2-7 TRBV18 CASSPSGGNYEQYF TGTGCCAGCTCACCTAGCGGGGGTAACTACGAGCAGTACTTC
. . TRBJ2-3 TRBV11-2 CASSLSRTGLGTQYF TGTGCCAGCAGCTTATCCCGAACAGGCCTGGGTACGCAGTATTTT
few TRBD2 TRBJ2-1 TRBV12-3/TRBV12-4 CASGDLGLAGAARYF TGTGCCAGCGGTGATCTGGGACTAGCGGGGGCCGCTAGGTACTTC
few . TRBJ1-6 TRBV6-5 CASTTKLRDSPLHF TGTGCCAGCACAACGAAACTCAGGGATTCACCCCTCCACTTT
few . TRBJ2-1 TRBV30 CAWRGTAYNEQFF TGTGCCTGGAGGGGGACTGCTTACAATGAGCAGTTCTTC
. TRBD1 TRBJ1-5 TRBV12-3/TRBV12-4 CASSLDRVNTNQPQHF TGTGCCAGCAGCTTGGACAGGGTAAACACAAATCAGCCCCAGCATTTT
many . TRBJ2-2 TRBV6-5 CASSYDRTRLDGELFF TGTGCCAGCAGTTACGACAGGACGCGCCTTGACGGGGAGCTGTTTTTT
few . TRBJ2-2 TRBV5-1 CASSGGRATGELFF TGCGCCAGCAGCGGAGGCAGGGCCACCGGGGAGCTGTTTTTT
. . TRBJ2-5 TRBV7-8 CASSLLEGGYQETQYF TGTGCCAGCAGCTTATTAGAAGGCGGGTACCAAGAGACCCAGTACTTC
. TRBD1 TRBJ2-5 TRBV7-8 CASSLSFSPGQGIF TGTGCCAGCAGCTTATCTTTTTCACCGGGACAGGGGATCTTC
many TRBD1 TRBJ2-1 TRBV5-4 CASSSGGQGTYNEQFF TGTGCCAGCAGCTCGGGGGGACAGGGGACCTACAATGAGCAGTTCTTC
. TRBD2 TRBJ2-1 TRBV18 CASSPQFAAGGPNNEQFF TGTGCCAGCTCACCCCAATTCGCAGCGGGGGGACCAAACAATGAGCAGTTCTTC
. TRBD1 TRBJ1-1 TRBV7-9 CATGQTTEAFF TGTGCCACGGGACAGACTACAGAAGCTTTCTTT
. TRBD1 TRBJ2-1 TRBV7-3 CASSPDRDSLSHEQFF TGTGCCAGCAGCCCGGACCGGGACAGCCTATCCCATGAGCAGTTCTTC
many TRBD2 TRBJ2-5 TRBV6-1 CASSRIAGEEETQYF TGTGCCAGCAGCCGGATAGCGGGGGAGGAAGAGACCCAGTACTTC
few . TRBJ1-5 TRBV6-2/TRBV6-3 CASSYGGTGQPQHF TGTGCCAGCAGTTACGGGGGAACAGGTCAGCCCCAGCATTTT
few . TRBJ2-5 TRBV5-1 CASSFPGETQYF TGCGCCAGCAGCTTTCCGGGGGAGACCCAGTACTTC
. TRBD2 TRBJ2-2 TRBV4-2 CASSQVWTGGPGTGELFF TGTGCCAGCAGCCAAGTTTGGACGGGGGGGCCTGGCACCGGGGAGCTGTTTTTT
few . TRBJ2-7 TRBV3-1 CASSQDLDSYEQYF TGTGCCAGCAGCCAAGATCTGGACAGCTACGAGCAGTACTTC
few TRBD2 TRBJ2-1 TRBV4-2 CASSQEQTSGYNEQFF TGTGCCAGCAGCCAAGAACAGACTAGCGGCTACAATGAGCAGTTCTTC
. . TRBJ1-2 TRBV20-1 CSARRRGGDGYTF TGCAGTGCTAGACGCAGGGGTGGTGATGGCTACACCTTC
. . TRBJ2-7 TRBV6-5 CASSYSSLVAYEQYF TGTGCCAGCAGTTACTCGTCGCTTGTGGCCTACGAGCAGTACTTC
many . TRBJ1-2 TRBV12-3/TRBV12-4 CASSNRDYGYTF TGTGCCAGCAGCAACCGGGACTATGGCTACACCTTC
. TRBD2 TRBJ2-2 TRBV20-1 CSAGLAGDRGTGELFF TGCAGTGCTGGGCTAGCGGGGGATCGGGGCACCGGGGAGCTGTTTTTT
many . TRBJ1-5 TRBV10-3 CAISEHLAGGVGQPQHF TGTGCCATCAGTGAACACCTCGCTGGGGGGGTCGGTCAGCCCCAGCATTTT
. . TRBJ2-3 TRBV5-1 CASSLDPEDTDTQYF TGCGCCAGCAGCTTGGACCCAGAAGACACAGATACGCAGTATTTT
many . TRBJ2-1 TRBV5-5 CASSLELASSYNEQFF TGTGCCAGCAGCTTGGAGCTAGCGAGCTCCTACAATGAGCAGTTCTTC
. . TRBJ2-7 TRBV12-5 CASGLPRDGSYEQYF TGTGCTAGTGGTTTACCCCGGGACGGTTCCTACGAGCAGTACTTC
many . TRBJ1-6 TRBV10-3 CATSEVRAGSPLHF TGTGCCACGTCTGAGGTCAGAGCCGGTTCACCCCTCCACTTT
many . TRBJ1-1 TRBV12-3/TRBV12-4 CASSLLGTEAFF TGTGCCAGCAGTTTGTTAGGGACTGAAGCTTTCTTT
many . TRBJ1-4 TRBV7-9 CASSLGFRGTNEKLFF TGTGCCAGCAGCTTAGGTTTCAGGGGAACTAATGAAAAACTGTTTTTT
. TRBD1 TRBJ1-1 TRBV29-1 CSVSPRDRGSSMNTEAFF TGCAGCGTCTCACCTCGAGACAGGGGGTCATCCATGAACACTGAAGCTTTCTTT
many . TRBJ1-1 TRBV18 CASSPIATEAFF TGTGCCAGCTCACCAATTGCCACTGAAGCTTTCTTT
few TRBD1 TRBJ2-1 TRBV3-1 CASSRGQGLDEQFF TGTGCCAGCAGCCGCGGACAGGGCCTCGATGAGCAGTTCTTC
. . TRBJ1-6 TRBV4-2 CASSHYPDNGHSPLHF TGTGCCAGCAGTCACTACCCGGACAATGGTCATTCACCCCTCCACTTT
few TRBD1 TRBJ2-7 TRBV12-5 CASGPGTGVVEQYF TGTGCTAGTGGTCCCGGGACAGGGGTAGTCGAGCAGTACTTC
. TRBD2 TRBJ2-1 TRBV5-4 CACGLAGGLDNEQFF TGTGCTTGTGGACTAGCGGGGGGGCTAGACAATGAGCAGTTCTTC
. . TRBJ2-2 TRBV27 CASSPGTVYPNTGELFF TGTGCCAGCAGTCCCGGGACGGTCTATCCGAACACCGGGGAGCTGTTTTTT
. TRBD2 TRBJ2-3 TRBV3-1 CASSQGMTSGSTDTQYF TGTGCCAGCAGCCAAGGTATGACTAGCGGGAGCACAGATACGCAGTATTTT
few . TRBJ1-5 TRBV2 CASSEGGGAGNQPQHF TGTGCCAGCAGTGAAGGGGGGGGGGCCGGCAATCAGCCCCAGCATTTT